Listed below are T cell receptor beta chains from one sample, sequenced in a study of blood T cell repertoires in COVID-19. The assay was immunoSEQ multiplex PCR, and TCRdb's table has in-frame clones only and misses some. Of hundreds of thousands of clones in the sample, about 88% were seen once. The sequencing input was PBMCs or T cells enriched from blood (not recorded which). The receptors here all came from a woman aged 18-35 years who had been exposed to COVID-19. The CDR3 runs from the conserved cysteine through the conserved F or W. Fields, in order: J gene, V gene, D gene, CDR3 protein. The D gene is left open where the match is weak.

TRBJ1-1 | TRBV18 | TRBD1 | CASSPPQGARTEAFF
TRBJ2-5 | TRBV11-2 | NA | CASSHVAGTETQYF
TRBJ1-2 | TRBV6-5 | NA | CASRGSNLNYGYTF
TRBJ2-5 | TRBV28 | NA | CASSFWGGGETQYF
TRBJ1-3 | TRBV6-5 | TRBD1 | CASSYLDRGKNTIYF
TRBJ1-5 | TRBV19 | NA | CASSMSSVNQPQHF
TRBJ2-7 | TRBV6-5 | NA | CASSLRGYEQYF
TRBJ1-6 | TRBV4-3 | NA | CASSQGTPPKGSPLHF
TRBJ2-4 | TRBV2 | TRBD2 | CASSEGSSGSLNIQYF
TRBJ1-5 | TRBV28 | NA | CASSLGGSSNQPQHF
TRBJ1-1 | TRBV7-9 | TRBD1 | CASSLGQGNEAFF
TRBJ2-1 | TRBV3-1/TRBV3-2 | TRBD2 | CASSPRLAGDYNEQFF
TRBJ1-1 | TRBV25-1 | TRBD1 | CASSEIDRVTEAFF
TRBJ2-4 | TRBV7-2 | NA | CASSSPYRDNLAKNIQYF
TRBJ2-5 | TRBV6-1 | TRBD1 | CASSVQGARETQYF
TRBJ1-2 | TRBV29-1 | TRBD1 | CSVEGPSIGQDQVSRGYTF
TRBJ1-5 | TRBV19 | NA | CASSIGLEPQHF
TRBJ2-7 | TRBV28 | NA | CASSLRQGTYEQYF
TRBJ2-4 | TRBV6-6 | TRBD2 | CASSRLAGGPAKNIQYF
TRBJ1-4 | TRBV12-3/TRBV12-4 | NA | CASKTGKNEKLFF
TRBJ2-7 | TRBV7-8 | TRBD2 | CASIPTGTSIYEQYF
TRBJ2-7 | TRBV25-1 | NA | CASSESVYEQYF
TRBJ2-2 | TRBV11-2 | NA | CASSSRSLTGELFF
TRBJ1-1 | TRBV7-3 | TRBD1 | CASSLTGTGTTEAFF
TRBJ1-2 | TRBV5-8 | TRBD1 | CASSLFGTGEAGYTF
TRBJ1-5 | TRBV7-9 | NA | CASSLGAFHHSNQPQHF
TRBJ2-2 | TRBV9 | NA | CASSVAIVTGELFF